This TCR beta chain was recovered during a study of PD-1 blockade in classical Hodgkin lymphoma. Every one of the patients relapsed after autologous stem cell transplantation (brentuximab vedotin exposure was variable). Study outcomes and limitations: It was reported that newly diagnosed patients had less baseline TCR diversity than healthy donors. Nothing has yet pinned down what causes the repertoire differences, possibly disease activity or prior therapy.

In the case of this clone: Its antigen is still unknown.

Per the germline V gene, CDR1 is MDHEN and CDR2 is SYDVKM. The CDR3 has 13 residues. Between the trimmed V and J ends, which lost 8 bases and 7 bases, there was a span of 14 bases. Data came from immunoSEQ multiplex PCR; TCRdb stores just in-frame clones and leaves some out. The sample holds around 96,000 clones; roughly 88% are singletons and the top ten take 10% to 15%. The TCR originated in a human donor with classical Hodgkin lymphoma. The sample in question was peripheral blood mononuclear cells (PBMCs), obtained at baseline. The rearrangement joins TRBV28 to TRBJ2-2; D call uncertain. CDR3 amino acids: CASQRVRLGELFF. CDR3 in DNA: TGTGCCAGCCAAAGGGTACGGCTCGGGGAGCTGTTTTTT.